This T cell receptor beta chain was observed in a study of OX40 agonist ivuxolimab in advanced cancers. The germline gives CDR1 SGHDT, CDR2 YYEEEE. The CDR3 totals 15 residues. J gave up 6 bases and V 0 bases, and 6 bases lay outside the gene matches. Method: immunoSEQ multiplex PCR; TCRdb's copy keeps in-frame clones and lacks some. The table records around 80,000 clones, approximately 85% of them present only once. The chain has TRBV5-6 and TRBJ2-1, with 7 bases that match TRBD2. The receptor was derived from an adult with an advanced solid tumor such as melanoma, head and neck, liver or kidney cancer. The sample was CD4+ or CD8+ T cells sorted from blood, taken in a trial of the OX40 agonist ivuxolimab. Here the CDR3 reads CASSLDGGIVNEQFF. In DNA, the CDR3 is TGTGCCAGCAGCTTGGACGGGGGGATAGTCAATGAGCAGTTCTTC.